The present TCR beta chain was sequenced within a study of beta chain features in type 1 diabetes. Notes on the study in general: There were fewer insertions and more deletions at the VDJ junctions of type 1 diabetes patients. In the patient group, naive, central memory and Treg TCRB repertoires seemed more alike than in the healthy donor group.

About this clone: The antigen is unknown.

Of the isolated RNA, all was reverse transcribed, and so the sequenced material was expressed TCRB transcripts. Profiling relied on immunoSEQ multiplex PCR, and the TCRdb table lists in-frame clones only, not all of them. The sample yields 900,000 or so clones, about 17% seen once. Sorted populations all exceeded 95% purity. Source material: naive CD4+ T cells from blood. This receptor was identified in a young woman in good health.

CDR3 bases: TGTGCCAGCAGCTTTGGGCCCGCGGGGAGTAGCGAGACCCAGTACTTC. This sequence encodes CASSFGPAGSSETQYF. This rearrangement joins TRBV5-6 to TRBJ2-5; perhaps TRBD2 as D (6 bases). Germline V gene lookup returns CDR1 SGHDT and CDR2 YYEEEE. The CDR3 totals 16 residues. Trimming took 2 bases from V and 5 from J, leaving 19 bases between them.